These 5 T cell receptor beta chains were sequenced from one sample in a study of T cells after yellow fever vaccination. TCRdb re-derived calls from the 5' RACE reads in MiXCR, one entry per CDR3 protein. Among a few hundred thousand distinct CDR3 sequences listed, approximately 10% were seen once. The sample was CD4+ T cells sorted from PBMCs, taken 5 days after the yellow fever booster vaccination. Receptors were obtained from a man younger than 35 who received the YFV17D yellow fever vaccine.

The gene calls are TRBV9 and TRBJ1-1; a weak D match, TRBD1 (5 bases). Germline CDR1 is SGDLS and CDR2 is YYNGEE. V lost 1 base, J lost 1 base, and 14 bases lay in between. The CDR3 has 16 residues. The CDR3 DNA reads as TGTGCCAGCAGCGTACGAGGGGTCGGGGGGAACACTGAAGCTTTCTTT. This codes for CASSVRGVGGNTEAFF.

This clonotype has just one count. V is TRBV6-4 and J is TRBJ2-1, with D perhaps TRBD2 (6 bases). Looked up from germline, CDR1 is MRHNA and CDR2 is SNTAGT. The ends were cut back, 0 bases at V and 8 bases at J, with 14 bases in the middle. The CDR3 consists of 15 residues. As DNA, the CDR3 is TGTGCCAGCAGTGACTCCGCCGGGGGTAGGGATGAGCAGTTCTTC. This codes for CASSDSAGGRDEQFF.

This clonotype was seen a handful of times. The V call is TRBV9, the J call TRBJ2-7; D possibly matches TRBD1 or TRBD2 (5 bases each). Trimming pared 0 bases from V and 0 bases from J, leaving 10 bases between. The CDR3 contains 15 residues. Germline V lookup: CDR1 SGDLS, CDR2 YYNGEE. DNA for the CDR3: TGTGCCAGCAGCGTAGGTCCAGGGAGCTCCTACGAGCAGTACTTC. Translated, it gives CASSVGPGSSYEQYF.

The J gene is TRBJ2-7, the V gene TRBV12-3 or TRBV12-4; D is perhaps TRBD1 (6 bases). V gave up 4 bases and J gave up 2 bases, with 12 bases separating them. The length of the CDR3 is 14 residues. CDR3 bases: TGTGCCAGCAGTTCGAACAGGGATCCCTACGAGCAGTACGTC. It encodes CASSSNRDPYEQYV.

This clonotype was observed a few times. The V gene is TRBV20-1, the J gene TRBJ1-2; TRBD1 is a possible D gene (6 bases). Germline CDR1 is DFQATT and CDR2 is SNEGSKA (reference sequence). The CDR3 is made up of 14 amino acids. Trimming removed 4 bases from V and 4 bases from J, with 16 bases in between. The CDR3 DNA reads TGCAGTGCTACGTACAGGGAAGTTGCCTATGGCTACACCTTC. Encoded protein: CSATYREVAYGYTF.